The 31 T cell receptor beta chains below were found in one sample sequenced in a study of blood T cell repertoires in COVID-19. Only in-frame clones appear in the TCRdb table, and some are missing; sequencing was by immunoSEQ multiplex PCR. Among under 60,000 clones listed, approximately 80% were seen once. Sequencing was performed on peripheral blood. The receptors stem from a man aged 60 to 69 with acute or convalescent COVID-19.

The sample holds a few counts of this clone. The V gene is TRBV12-5, the J gene TRBJ2-5, with D tentatively TRBD1 (6 bases). This CDR3 comprises 16 residues. The V end was cut by 1 base, the J end by 5 bases, with 17 bases between. Looked up from germline, CDR1 is LGHNT and CDR2 is FRNRAP. The DNA for the CDR3 is TGTGCTAGTGGTTTGGGCGCGACGACAGGCGGGGAGACCCAGTACTTC. It yields the protein CASGLGATTGGETQYF.

This chain uses TRBV19 with TRBJ1-5; TRBD1 matches 7 bases. Losses at the gene ends were 7 bases for V and 7 bases for J; bases not matched to a gene: 13. The CDR3 contains 15 residues. The germline gives CDR1 LNHDA, CDR2 SQIVND (reference sequence). The CDR3 protein is CASTQYIAGGQPQHF. Written as DNA, the CDR3 is TGTGCCAGTACCCAATACATTGCAGGGGGGCAGCCCCAGCATTTT.

V usage is TRBV10-3 and J usage is TRBJ1-3; D not resolved. Germline loops: CDR1 ENHRY, CDR2 SYGVKD. Trimming took off 7 bases at V and 2 bases at J, with 15 bases between the two ends. The CDR3 covers 15 residues. CDR3 bases: TGTGCCATCACTTCAGACACATCCCCTGGAAACACCATATATTTT. Translated: CAITSDTSPGNTIYF.

Written as DNA, the CDR3 is TGTGCCACCAGTAACCCCACTTGGGAGACCCAGTACTTC. Protein sequence: CATSNPTWETQYF. The gene calls are TRBV15 and TRBJ2-5; D is undetermined. There are 13 residues in the CDR3. Trimming stripped 6 bases from V and 5 bases from J, with 13 bases between. The V gene's germline CDR1 is LNHNV and CDR2 YYDKDF (reference sequence).

There are a few counts of this clone. This chain uses TRBV9 with TRBJ2-7; 9 positions agree with TRBD1. The trim removed 4 bases at V and 2 bases at J, leaving 7 bases unmatched. This CDR3 spans 15 amino acids. CDR1 SGDLS and CDR2 YYNGEE come from the germline V gene. CDR3 residues: CASSLRQGGPYEQYF. The CDR3 DNA reads as TGTGCCAGCAGCCTACGACAGGGGGGCCCCTACGAGCAGTACTTC.

In nucleotides, the CDR3 is TGTGCCAGCAGCGCGGGACAGGGGGCTAACACCATATATTTT. Protein product: CASSAGQGANTIYF. The chain combines TRBV2 with TRBJ1-3, with 12 bases identical to TRBD1. The germline V gene encodes CDR1 SNHLY and CDR2 FYNNEI. The CDR3 has 14 residues. Trimming took 6 bases from V and 7 from J; bases not matched to a gene: 4.

The gene calls are TRBV19 and TRBJ1-5; 9 positions agree with TRBD1. V shed 2 bases, J shed 4 bases, and the junction held 6 bases outside the gene matches. The CDR3 runs to 16 residues. Germline V CDR1 and CDR2: LNHDA, SQIVND (reference sequence). The CDR3 DNA reads TGTGCCAGTAGTATAACATGGGACAGGGTTAATCAGCCCCAGCATTTT. This sequence encodes CASSITWDRVNQPQHF.

CDR3 sequence (DNA): TGCGCCAGCAGCTTTGGGGACAGGGAAAATGAAAAACTGTTTTTT. Translating it yields CASSFGDRENEKLFF. V gene TRBV5-1 combines with J gene TRBJ1-4; TRBD1 agrees at 9 bases. The CDR3 is 15 residues long. Germline V CDR1 and CDR2: SGHRS, YFSETQ. V was clipped by 2 bases and J by 5 bases; unmatched bases: 4.

The chain recombines TRBV6-5 with TRBJ2-1, with D perhaps matching TRBD2 (5 bases). The germline V gene encodes CDR1 MNHEY and CDR2 SVGAGI. This CDR3 has 14 residues. The ends were cut back, 5 bases at V and 5 bases at J, with 13 bases in the middle. CDR3 residues: CASSPNGLNNEQFF. In nucleotides, the CDR3 is TGTGCCAGCAGTCCCAACGGACTGAACAATGAGCAGTTCTTC.

This clone was observed once. The chain has TRBV19 and TRBJ1-3, with unresolved D. From germline, CDR1 is LNHDA and CDR2 SQIVND (reference sequence). The V gene lost 3 bases and the J gene lost 0 bases, with 9 bases spanning the gap. This CDR3 has 15 residues. The CDR3 protein is CASSIGRNSGNTIYF. Here the CDR3 DNA reads TGTGCCAGTAGTATCGGCAGGAACTCTGGAAACACCATATATTTT.

This sequence joins TRBV19 and TRBJ1-3; D remains ambiguous. Germline V CDR1 and CDR2: LNHDA, SQIVND (reference sequence). V was pared by 3 bases and J by 0 bases, with 9 bases between. The CDR3 length is 15 residues. As DNA, the CDR3 is TGTGCCAGTAGTATTGCCGGAGTCTCTGGAAACACCATATATTTT. As protein: CASSIAGVSGNTIYF.

The chain uses TRBV4-2 and TRBJ1-5; no firm D call. This CDR3 region has 14 residues. Between the trimmed V and J ends, which lost 0 bases and 4 bases, there was a span of 7 bases. Germline loops: CDR1 LGHNA, CDR2 YNFKEQ. CDR3 bases: TGTGCCAGCAGCCAAGACAGGAATAATCAGCCCCAGCATTTT. This sequence encodes CASSQDRNNQPQHF.

The chain links TRBV6-4 to TRBJ2-3; 10 bases are a match to TRBD1. CDR3 length: 14 residues. V shed 6 bases and J 4 bases; nucleotides not matched to a gene: 4. The germline gives CDR1 MRHNA, CDR2 SNTAGT. DNA for the CDR3: TGTGCCAGCAGCTACGGACAGGGGGCAGATACGCAGTATTTT. This codes for CASSYGQGADTQYF.

The chain uses TRBV6-5 and TRBJ1-2, with 7 bases identical to TRBD1. Trimming removed 1 base from V and 8 bases from J; junction bases left unmatched: 1. CDR3 length: 12 amino acids. Per germline, CDR1 MNHEY and CDR2 SVGAGI. CDR3 in DNA: TGTGCCAGCAGTTACTACAGGGGCGGCTACACCTTC. This sequence encodes CASSYYRGGYTF.

The chain has TRBV28 and TRBJ1-1, with TRBD1 identical over 9 bases. The length of the CDR3 is 13 residues. The germline gives CDR1 MDHEN, CDR2 SYDVKM. V shed 7 bases and J 7 bases; nucleotides not matched to a gene: 7. Here the CDR3 DNA reads TGTGCCAGCAACCTCGACAGGGGGAGTGAAGCTTTCTTT. This codes for CASNLDRGSEAFF. Using reference TRBV28 and TRBJ1-1 for the parts outside the CDR3, the full variable domain is DVKVTQSSRYLVKRTGEKVFLECVQDMDHENMFWYRQDPGLGLRLIYFSYDVKMKEKGDIPEGYSVSREKKERFSLILESASTNQTSMYLCASNLDRGSEAFFGQGTRLTVV.

The rearrangement uses TRBV5-1 and TRBJ2-1; D may be TRBD1 (6 bases). CDR3 size: 14 residues. The germline V gene has CDR1 SGHRS and CDR2 YFSETQ. Trimming stripped 4 bases from V and 3 bases from J, with 11 bases between. CDR3 coding DNA: TGCGCCAGCAGCCCTAGGACAGTCTACAATGAGCAGTTCTTC. It codes for CASSPRTVYNEQFF.

This chain links TRBV25-1 with TRBJ2-2; 10 nucleotides match TRBD1. V trimming: 1 base; J trimming: 5 bases; junction bases outside the gene matches: 4. The length of the CDR3 is 16 residues. Looked up from germline, CDR1 is MGHDK and CDR2 is SYGVNS. Here the CDR3 reads CASSEWGQGRTGELFF. The CDR3 coding sequence is TGTGCCAGCAGTGAATGGGGACAGGGGAGAACCGGGGAGCTGTTTTTT.

V is TRBV6-5 and J is TRBJ1-6; D is uncertain. Germline lookup yields CDR1 MNHEY and CDR2 SVGAGI. This CDR3 is 13 amino acids long. The germline V and J ends were trimmed by 6 bases and 9 bases, with 12 bases remaining between them. The CDR3 DNA reads as TGTGCCAGCAGAGAGCAGGATTCTTCACCCCTCCACTTT. Protein: CASREQDSSPLHF.

The genes are TRBV10-3 and TRBJ1-3, with a weak D call TRBD1 (5 bases). Germline values: CDR1 ENHRY, CDR2 SYGVKD. The CDR3 is made up of 17 amino acids. V lost 0 bases to trimming and J lost 0 bases, with 12 bases between them. CDR3 loop: CAISESTALSSGNTIYF. Here the CDR3 DNA reads TGTGCCATCAGTGAGTCGACAGCTTTAAGCTCTGGAAACACCATATATTTT.

The V and J genes are TRBV4-2 and TRBJ2-1; perhaps TRBD2 as D (6 bases). CDR3 size: 16 residues. V dropped 0 bases and J dropped 0 bases, with 9 bases sitting between them. Germline CDR1 LGHNA, CDR2 YNFKEQ. The CDR3 sequence: CASSQDKLASYNEQFF. The CDR3, as DNA: TGTGCCAGCAGCCAAGATAAACTAGCCTCCTACAATGAGCAGTTCTTC.

The chain recombines TRBV5-1 with TRBJ2-1, with 10 bases matching TRBD2. The CDR3 has 18 amino acids. Germline loops: CDR1 SGHRS, CDR2 YFSETQ. The junction had 14 bases not matched to a gene; V was cut back by 3 bases and J by 5 bases. The CDR3 protein is CASSSNPGASGGHNEQFF. CDR3 bases: TGCGCCAGCAGCTCTAATCCCGGGGCTAGCGGGGGTCACAATGAGCAGTTCTTC.

The chain links TRBV7-8 to TRBJ1-4; no definite D call. Germline V gene data show CDR1 as SGHVS and CDR2 as FQNEAQ. V lost 1 base, J lost 4 bases, and 10 bases lay in between. This CDR3 spans 15 amino acids. This chain's CDR3 is CASSLGRQHNEKLFF. In DNA, the CDR3 is TGTGCCAGCAGCTTAGGGCGGCAGCATAATGAAAAACTGTTTTTT.

Only a few counts were recorded for this clone. The V gene is TRBV4-1, the J gene TRBJ1-1, with D perhaps matching TRBD1 (5 bases). CDR1 and CDR2 (germline): MGHRA, YSYEKL. The V end lost 3 bases, the J end lost 6 bases, and 11 bases lay between the germline ends. CDR3 length equals 13 residues. The CDR3 loop reads CASSHVAGAEAFF. The CDR3 DNA follows: TGCGCCAGCAGCCACGTGGCGGGGGCTGAAGCTTTCTTT.

Here the CDR3 DNA reads TGCGCCAGCAGTTTTTCTCCGGCGTCAGGGGGCTATGAAAAACTGTTTTTT. It specifies CASSFSPASGGYEKLFF. The gene calls are TRBV5-1 and TRBJ1-4, with 8 bases fitting TRBD1. Germline V gene data show CDR1 as SGHRS and CDR2 as YFSETQ. The CDR3 has 17 residues. J gave up 6 bases and V 5 bases, and 15 bases lay outside the gene matches. Full variable domain (outside the CDR3, taken from reference TRBV5-1 and TRBJ1-4): KAGVTQTPRYLIKTRGQQVTLSCSPISGHRSVSWYQQTPGQGLQFLFEYFSETQRNKGNFPGRFSGRQFSNSRSEMNVSTLELGDSALYLCASSFSPASGGYEKLFFGSGTQLSVL.

There are a few counts of this clone. This chain joins TRBV5-4 and TRBJ1-2; perhaps TRBD1 as D (6 bases). The CDR3 spans 13 residues. Looked up from germline, CDR1 is SGHNT and CDR2 is YYREEE (reference sequence). V was trimmed by 0 bases and J by 4 bases, leaving 7 bases between them. In nucleotides, the CDR3 is TGTGCCAGCAGCTTGGACAGGGTCTATGGCTACACCTTC. This encodes CASSLDRVYGYTF.

The CDR3 region is CASSRPGNPVHF. CDR3 coding DNA: TGTGCCAGCAGCCGTCCAGGGAACCCCGTGCATTTT. The chain is built from TRBV6-5 and TRBJ1-5, with TRBD1 as a possible D gene (5 bases). The CDR3 extends over 12 amino acids. The V and J ends lost 6 bases and 15 bases respectively, with 18 bases between them. Germline CDR1 MNHEY, CDR2 SVGAGI.

This rearrangement joins TRBV10-3 to TRBJ2-1, with D tentatively TRBD1 (6 bases). The CDR3 covers 14 residues. Trimming shortened V by 7 bases and J by 5 bases, and 15 bases separated the two germline ends. Germline V gene data show CDR1 as ENHRY and CDR2 as SYGVKD. The CDR3 here is CAIKEGGIHNEQFF. In nucleotides, the CDR3 is TGTGCCATCAAAGAAGGGGGAATTCACAATGAGCAGTTCTTC.

Only one count was recorded for this clone. The chain combines TRBV11-2 with TRBJ1-3; 7 bases are shared with TRBD1. Looked up from germline, CDR1 is SGHAT and CDR2 is FQNNGV. After removal of 3 bases from V and 1 base from J, the junction contained 0 bases not matched to a gene. This CDR3 is 14 amino acids long. As DNA, the CDR3 is TGTGCCAGCAGCTTGACAGGGTCTGGAAACACCATATATTTT. Its translation is CASSLTGSGNTIYF.

The V gene is TRBV9, the J gene TRBJ1-3; TRBD1 matches 11 bases. CDR1 SGDLS and CDR2 YYNGEE come from the germline V gene. This CDR3 comprises 15 residues. Trimming took 3 bases from V and 4 from J; bases not matched to a gene: 3. The CDR3 coding sequence is TGTGCCAGCAGCGCAAGGACAGGGGGCGGAAACACCATATATTTT. Encoded protein: CASSARTGGGNTIYF.

V usage is TRBV11-2 and J usage is TRBJ1-1, with 8 bases matching TRBD1. Germline CDR1 reads SGHAT; CDR2 reads FQNNGV. V shed 4 bases, J shed 7 bases, and the junction held 11 bases outside the gene matches. The CDR3 spans 15 residues. The CDR3 here is CASSSSDRGTVEAFF. The DNA for the CDR3 is TGTGCCAGCAGCTCCTCCGACAGGGGAACGGTTGAAGCTTTCTTT.

The J gene is TRBJ2-7, the V gene TRBV5-5; 7 bases align to TRBD1. J was trimmed by 1 base and V by 0 bases; bases with no gene match: 1. The length of the CDR3 is 14 residues. The germline V gene has CDR1 SGHKS and CDR2 YYEKEE (reference sequence). For the CDR3, the DNA is TGTGCCAGCAGCTTGGCAGGGGGATCCTACGAGCAGTACTTC. Encoded protein: CASSLAGGSYEQYF. Full variable domain (remainder filled in from reference TRBV5-5 and TRBJ2-7): DAGVTQSPTHLIKTRGQQVTLRCSPISGHKSVSWYQQVLGQGPQFIFQYYEKEERGRGNFPDRFSARQFPNYSSELNVNALLLGDSALYLCASSLAGGSYEQYFGPGTRLTVT.